This TCR beta chain was captured by sequencing in a study of breast tumors, draining lymph nodes, adjacent tissues. Breast cancer patients provided tissue from their axillary draining lymph nodes. Regarding the study as a whole: Tumor TCR diversity was below lymph nodes but above nontumor tissue.

The CDR3 runs to 15 residues. The germline V gene encodes CDR1 DFQATT and CDR2 SNEGSKA (reference sequence). Trimming cost V 0 bases and J 0 bases, with 9 bases left between them. Of note for this clonotype: Its antigen is unknown.

Via MiXCR, TCRdb re-called the multiplex PCR reads, giving one row per CDR3 protein. The table has approximately 230,000 distinct CDR3 sequences, 30% to 35% seen once. The receptor comes from a female donor with breast cancer. Some clones in this sample may be carry-over from other donors' samples. V and J are TRBV20-1 and TRBJ1-3; D is unclear. The source material was axillary lymph node tissue. CDR3 region: CSARDPTVSGNTIYF. The CDR3 DNA is TGCAGTGCTAGAGACCCGACCGTCTCTGGAAACACCATATATTTT.